The entry below describes one T cell receptor (beta chain). Its antigen is unidentified. The record originates from a study of shared clonotypes between healthy human individuals. Study findings and constraints: Clonotypes that were shared across a handful of donors made up around 5% of naive CD4 clonotypes. Limitation of the genetic and exposure-history diversity represented came from the few donors.

The ends were cut back, 2 bases at V and 2 bases at J, with 13 bases in the middle. The V gene's germline CDR1 is SGHRS and CDR2 YFSETQ. The CDR3 spans 15 residues. Deep was the level at which the assay was run. Only in-frame clones appear in the TCRdb table, and some are missing; sequencing was by immunoSEQ multiplex PCR. The profile shows approximately 2.1 million clones, 90% to 95% of them singletons. The TCR originated in a man aged 18 to 35 in good health. Some clones in this sample may be carry-over from other donors' samples. The sample consisted of naive CD4+ T cells from PBMCs. The subset was: CD45RA+ positively selected. The V call is TRBV5-1, the J call TRBJ2-5; D is undetermined. The CDR3 nucleotides are TGCGCCAGCAGCTTTATTACCACCGGGCAAGAGACCCAGTACTTC. Translation gives CASSFITTGQETQYF. The full variable domain, in which reference TRBV5-1 and TRBJ2-5 provide the parts outside the CDR3, is KAGVTQTPRYLIKTRGQQVTLSCSPISGHRSVSWYQQTPGQGLQFLFEYFSETQRNKGNFPGRFSGRQFSNSRSEMNVSTLELGDSALYLCASSFITTGQETQYFGPGTRLLVL.